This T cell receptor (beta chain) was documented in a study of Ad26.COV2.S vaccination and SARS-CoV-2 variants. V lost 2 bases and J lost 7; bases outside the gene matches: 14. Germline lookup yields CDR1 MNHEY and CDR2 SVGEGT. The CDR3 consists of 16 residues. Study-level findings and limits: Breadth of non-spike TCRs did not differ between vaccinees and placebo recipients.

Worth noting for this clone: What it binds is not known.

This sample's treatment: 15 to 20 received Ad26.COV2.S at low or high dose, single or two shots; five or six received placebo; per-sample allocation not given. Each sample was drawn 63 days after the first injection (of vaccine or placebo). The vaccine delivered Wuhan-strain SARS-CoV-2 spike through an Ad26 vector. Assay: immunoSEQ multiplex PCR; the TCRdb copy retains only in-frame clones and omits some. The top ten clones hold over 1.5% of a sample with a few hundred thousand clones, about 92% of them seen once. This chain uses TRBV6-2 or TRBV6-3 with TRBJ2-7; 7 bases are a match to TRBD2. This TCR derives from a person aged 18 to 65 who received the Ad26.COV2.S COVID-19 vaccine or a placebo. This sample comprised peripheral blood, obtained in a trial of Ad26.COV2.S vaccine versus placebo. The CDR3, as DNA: TGTGCCAGCAGTTACATAGCAGCGGGGCCCCAAGGGGAGCAGTACTTC. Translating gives CASSYIAAGPQGEQYF.